These 4 T cell receptor beta chains were all obtained from the same sample, sequenced in a study of cytomegalovirus exposure and HLA in healthy donors. Researchers ran the PCR with 60 Vbeta and 13 Jbeta primers. The assay was immunoSEQ multiplex PCR, and TCRdb's table has in-frame clones only and misses some. Found here are about 190,000 clones, over 70% of them singletons; the top ten hold over 1%. The specimen sequenced was PBMCs. The receptors come from a young man in good health and CMV-seronegative.

This sequence joins TRBV14 and TRBJ2-7, with TRBD1 matching over 8 bases. The V gene end was trimmed by 2 bases and the J gene end by 3 bases; junction bases not matched to a gene: 6. CDR1 is SGHDN, CDR2 FVKESK, per germline. The CDR3 has 15 residues. DNA for the CDR3: TGTGCCAGCAGCCAACAGCTGGGACAGGTCTACGAGCAGTACTTC. Its translation is CASSQQLGQVYEQYF.

The gene calls are TRBV28 and TRBJ2-5; TRBD2 matches at 15 bases. CDR1 MDHEN and CDR2 SYDVKM come from the germline V gene. CDR3 length: 16 amino acids. The trim removed 4 bases at V and 4 bases at J, leaving 4 bases unmatched. CDR3 residues: CASSSGLAGGGETQYF. CDR3 coding DNA: TGTGCCAGCAGTTCGGGACTAGCGGGAGGAGGAGAGACCCAGTACTTC.

Only one count was recorded for this clone. V and J are TRBV14 and TRBJ2-3; 9 bases map to TRBD2. With V trimmed by 6 bases and J by 3 bases, 7 bases remained unmatched. CDR3 length equals 15 residues. Germline lookup yields CDR1 SGHDN and CDR2 FVKESK. The CDR3, as DNA: TGTGCCAGCAGGCTAGCGGGAAGTCCGACAGATACGCAGTATTTT. Translated: CASRLAGSPTDTQYF.

This clone was seen only once. The chain joins TRBV4-1 to TRBJ2-6; the match to TRBD1 covers 7 bases. The CDR3 extends over 15 amino acids. CDR1 MGHRA and CDR2 YSYEKL come from the germline V gene. With 2 bases clipped from V and 2 bases from J, the junction kept 0 bases outside the gene matches. CDR3 bases: TGCGCCAGCAGCCAAAGGGGGCCTGGGGCCAACGTCCTGACTTTC. Its protein product is CASSQRGPGANVLTF.